The 5 T cell receptor beta chains reported below all come from one sample, sequenced in a study of siplizumab effects on memory and regulatory T cells. Sequencing used immunoSEQ multiplex PCR; TCRdb keeps in-frame clones, though not all of them. This sample has approximately 94,000 clones, with approximately 94% found just once. What was sequenced was non-Treg CD4+ T cells sorted from blood. These receptors all stem from a human donor in good health.

The chain joins TRBV27 to TRBJ2-7; 12 nucleotides match TRBD2. The V and J ends lost 0 bases and 5 bases, in that order; junction bases with no gene match: 5. The CDR3 loop spans 16 amino acids. CDR1 MNHEY and CDR2 SMNVEV come from the germline V gene (reference sequence). The CDR3 nucleotides read TGTGCCAGCAGTTTATCGAACCGACTAGCGGGAGACGAGCAGTACTTC. Protein: CASSLSNRLAGDEQYF.

The V and J genes are TRBV6-5 and TRBJ2-5, with TRBD2 as a possible D gene (6 bases). The germline V gene encodes CDR1 MNHEY and CDR2 SVGAGI. V lost 3 bases and J 3 bases, leaving 11 bases between the germline ends. The CDR3 is made up of 14 amino acids. CDR3 region: CASSYGGRKETQYF. The DNA of the CDR3 is TGTGCCAGCAGTTATGGGGGGAGGAAAGAGACCCAGTACTTC.

The chain carries TRBV6-6 and TRBJ1-2, with D possibly being TRBD1 (6 bases). The CDR3 runs to 14 residues. The V gene's germline CDR1 is MNHNY and CDR2 SVGAGI (reference sequence). Trimming left V 0 bases short and J 7 bases short, with 12 bases between. The CDR3 loop is CASSYSTRGSGYTF. In DNA, the CDR3 is TGTGCCAGCAGTTACTCGACCAGGGGATCTGGCTACACCTTC.

This chain uses TRBV11-3 with TRBJ2-3; no reliable D call. The CDR3 consists of 11 residues. With 5 bases removed from V and 2 bases from J, the gap between germline ends came to 2 bases. Looked up from germline, CDR1 is SGHNT and CDR2 is YENEEA. The CDR3 bases are TGTGCCAGCAGCGTCACAGATACGCAGTATTTT. Amino acid sequence: CASSVTDTQYF.

The CDR3, as DNA: TGTGCCAGCAGGGGAGGACCCTACGAGCAGTACTTC. Its translation is CASRGGPYEQYF. This sequence joins TRBV2 and TRBJ2-7, with D perhaps matching TRBD2 (6 bases). This CDR3 has 12 residues. Trimming stripped 6 bases from V and 2 bases from J, with 8 bases between. Germline CDR1 SNHLY, CDR2 FYNNEI.